A selection of T cell receptor beta chains follows, all from one sample in a study of siplizumab effects on memory and regulatory T cells. TCRdb's table, derived via immunoSEQ multiplex PCR, lists solely in-frame clones and lacks some. The sample holds several thousand clones, about 61% seen once. Sequencing input: effector memory CD8+ T cells sorted from blood. The receptors stem from a human donor in good health. Each CDR3 is given without its conserved first and last residue.

v_call: TRBV21-1; j_call: TRBJ2-4; cdr3_aa: ASRGPIATARKNIQY
v_call: TRBV11-2; j_call: TRBJ1-2; cdr3_aa: ASSTHGSNYGYT
v_call: TRBV6-4; j_call: TRBJ2-3; cdr3_aa: ASSDSSGGAQDTQY
v_call: TRBV21-1; j_call: TRBJ1-5; cdr3_aa: ASSKGQPGTKKIQPQH
v_call: TRBV25-1; j_call: TRBJ2-3; cdr3_aa: ASSEYALTDTQY
v_call: TRBV23-1; j_call: TRBJ2-3; cdr3_aa: ASSHGLAGGRADTQY
v_call: TRBV4-2; j_call: TRBJ2-4; cdr3_aa: ASSHSQEGAKNIQY
v_call: TRBV19; j_call: TRBJ2-7; cdr3_aa: ASSIRLQVEQY
v_call: TRBV11-1; j_call: TRBJ1-1; cdr3_aa: ASSLRATEAF
v_call: TRBV19; j_call: TRBJ1-3; cdr3_aa: ASNPRRRGNTIY
v_call: TRBV4-3; j_call: TRBJ2-1; cdr3_aa: ASSQDGYNEQF
v_call: TRBV6-1; j_call: TRBJ2-6; cdr3_aa: ASSEGSGANVLT